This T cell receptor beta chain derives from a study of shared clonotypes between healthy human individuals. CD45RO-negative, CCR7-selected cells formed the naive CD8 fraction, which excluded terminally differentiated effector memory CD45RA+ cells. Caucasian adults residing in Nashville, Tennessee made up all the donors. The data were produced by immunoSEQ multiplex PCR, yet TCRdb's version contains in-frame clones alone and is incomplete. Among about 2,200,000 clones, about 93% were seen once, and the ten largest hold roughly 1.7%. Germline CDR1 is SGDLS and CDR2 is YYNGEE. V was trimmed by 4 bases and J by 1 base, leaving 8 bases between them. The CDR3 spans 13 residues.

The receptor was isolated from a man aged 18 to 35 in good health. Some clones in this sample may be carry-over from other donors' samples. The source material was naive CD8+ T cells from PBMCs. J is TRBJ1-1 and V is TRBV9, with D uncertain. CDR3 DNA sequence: TGTGCCAGCAGCACCAGCGAGAACACTGAAGCTTTCTTT. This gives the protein CASSTSENTEAFF.